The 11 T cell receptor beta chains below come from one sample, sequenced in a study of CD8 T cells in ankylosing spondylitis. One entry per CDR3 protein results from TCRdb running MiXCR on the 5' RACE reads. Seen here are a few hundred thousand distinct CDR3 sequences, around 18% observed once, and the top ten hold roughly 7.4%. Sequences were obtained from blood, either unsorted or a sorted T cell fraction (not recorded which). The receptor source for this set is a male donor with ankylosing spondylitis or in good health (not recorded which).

This CDR3 reads CASSFGTSGSSYNEQFF. DNA of the CDR3: TGCGCCAGCAGCTTTGGGACTAGCGGGAGCTCCTACAATGAGCAGTTCTTC. The chain links TRBV5-1 to TRBJ2-1; 14 nucleotides agree with TRBD2. CDR1 is SGHRS, CDR2 YFSETQ, per germline. Trimming took 2 bases from V and 0 from J; bases not matched to a gene: 1. This CDR3 is 17 amino acids long.

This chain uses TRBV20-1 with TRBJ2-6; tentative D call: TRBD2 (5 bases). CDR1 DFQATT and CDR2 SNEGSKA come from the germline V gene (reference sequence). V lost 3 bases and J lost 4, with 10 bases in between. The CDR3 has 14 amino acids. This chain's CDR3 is CSASRGSGANVLTF. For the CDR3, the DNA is TGCAGTGCTAGCCGGGGTTCCGGGGCCAACGTCCTGACTTTC.

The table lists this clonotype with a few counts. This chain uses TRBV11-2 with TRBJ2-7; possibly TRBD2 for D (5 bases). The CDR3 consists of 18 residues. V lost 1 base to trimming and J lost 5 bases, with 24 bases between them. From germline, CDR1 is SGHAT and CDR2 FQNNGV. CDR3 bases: TGTGCCAGCAGCTTAGGTGCATCTTTATCGGACCCACTAGACGAGCAGTACGTC. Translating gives CASSLGASLSDPLDEQYV.

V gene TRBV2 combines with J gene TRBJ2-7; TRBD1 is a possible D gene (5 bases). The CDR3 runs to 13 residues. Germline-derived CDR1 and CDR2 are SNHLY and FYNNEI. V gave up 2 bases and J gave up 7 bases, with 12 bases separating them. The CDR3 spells CASSERGSREQYV. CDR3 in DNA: TGTGCCAGCAGTGAAAGGGGATCGCGGGAGCAGTACGTC.

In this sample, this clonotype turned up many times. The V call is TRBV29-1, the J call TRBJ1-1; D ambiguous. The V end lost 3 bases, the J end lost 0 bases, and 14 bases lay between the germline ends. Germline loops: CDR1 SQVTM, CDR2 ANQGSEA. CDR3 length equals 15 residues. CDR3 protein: CSVEASPPMNTEAFF. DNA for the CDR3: TGCAGCGTTGAGGCCAGCCCCCCCATGAACACTGAAGCTTTCTTT.

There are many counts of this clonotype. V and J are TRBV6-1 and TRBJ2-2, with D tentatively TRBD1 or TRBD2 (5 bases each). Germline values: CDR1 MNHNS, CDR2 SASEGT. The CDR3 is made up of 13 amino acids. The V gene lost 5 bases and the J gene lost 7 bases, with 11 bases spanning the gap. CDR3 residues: CASSRDGIGELFF. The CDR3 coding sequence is TGTGCCAGCAGTCGGGACGGAATCGGGGAGCTGTTTTTT.

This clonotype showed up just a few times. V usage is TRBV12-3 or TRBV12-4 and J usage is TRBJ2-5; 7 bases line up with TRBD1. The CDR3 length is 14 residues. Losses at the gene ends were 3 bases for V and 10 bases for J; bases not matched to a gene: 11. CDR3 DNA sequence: TGTGCCAGCAGTTTGGGGACAGCAAAGAGAAGCCAGTACTTC. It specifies CASSLGTAKRSQYF.

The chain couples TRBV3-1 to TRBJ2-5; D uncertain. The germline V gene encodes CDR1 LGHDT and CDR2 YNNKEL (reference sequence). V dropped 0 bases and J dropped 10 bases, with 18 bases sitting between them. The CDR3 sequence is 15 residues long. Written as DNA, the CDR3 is TGTGCCAGCAGCCAAGAAGTACTGCCGGCGAAGGGCCAGTACTTC. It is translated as CASSQEVLPAKGQYF.

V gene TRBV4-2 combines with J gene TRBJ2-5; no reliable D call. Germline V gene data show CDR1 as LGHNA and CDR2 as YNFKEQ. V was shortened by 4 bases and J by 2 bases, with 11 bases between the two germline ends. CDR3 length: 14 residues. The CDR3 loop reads CASSLSGSQETQYF. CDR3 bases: TGTGCCAGCAGCCTCTCGGGCTCGCAAGAGACCCAGTACTTC.

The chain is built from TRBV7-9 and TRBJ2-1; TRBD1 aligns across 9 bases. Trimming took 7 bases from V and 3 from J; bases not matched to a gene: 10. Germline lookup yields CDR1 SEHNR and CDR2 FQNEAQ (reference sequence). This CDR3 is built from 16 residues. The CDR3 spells CASTKGQGNFYNEQFF. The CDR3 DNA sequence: TGTGCCAGCACCAAAGGACAGGGGAATTTCTACAATGAGCAGTTCTTC.

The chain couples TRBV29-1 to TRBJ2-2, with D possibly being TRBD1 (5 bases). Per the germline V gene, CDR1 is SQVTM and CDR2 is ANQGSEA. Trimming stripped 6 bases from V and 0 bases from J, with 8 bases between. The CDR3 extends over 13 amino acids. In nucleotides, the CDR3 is TGCAGCGTGCAGACAGCGAACACCGGGGAGCTGTTTTTT. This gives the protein CSVQTANTGELFF.